This TCR beta chain came from a study of blood T cell repertoires in COVID-19. Study background: Acute and convalescent COVID-19 samples came from the United States, Italy and Spain. Nucleic acid was either cDNA or gDNA, and it came from T cells, B-cell-depleted T cells, or PBMCs.

Per the original methods: Cell counts per sample came from amplifying reference gene primers. Sequencing used immunoSEQ multiplex PCR; TCRdb keeps in-frame clones, though not all of them. The DNA was the basis for D and trimming; V, J and clone size are from that table. The profile covers roughly 260,000 clones, with roughly 80% appearing a single time and 4.9% taken by the ten largest. A single count supports this clone. Within the sample, other DNA sequences also encode this same CDR3. The receptor's source is an elderly woman with active or convalescent COVID-19. Material: peripheral blood.

As DNA, the CDR3 is TGTGCCAGCAGCTTAGCAGGGAGCACAGATACGCAGTATTTT. This translates into CASSLAGSTDTQYF. The J gene is TRBJ2-3, the V gene TRBV11-2; tentative D call: TRBD1 (5 bases). Looked up from germline, CDR1 is SGHAT and CDR2 is FQNNGV. Trimming removed 1 base from V and 0 bases from J, with 5 bases in between. The CDR3 loop spans 14 amino acids.